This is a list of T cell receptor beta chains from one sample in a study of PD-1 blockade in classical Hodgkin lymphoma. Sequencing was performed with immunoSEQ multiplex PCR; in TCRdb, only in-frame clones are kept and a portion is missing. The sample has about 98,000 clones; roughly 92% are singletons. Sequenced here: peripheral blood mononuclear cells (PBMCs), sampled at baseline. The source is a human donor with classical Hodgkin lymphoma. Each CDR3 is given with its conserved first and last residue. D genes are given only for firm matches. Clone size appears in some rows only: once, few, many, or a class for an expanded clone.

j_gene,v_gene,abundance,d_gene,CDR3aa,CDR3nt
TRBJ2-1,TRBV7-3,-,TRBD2,CASSPGGLPSRSPNEQFF,TGTGCCAGCAGCCCCGGGGGACTACCCTCTAGGAGTCCAAATGAGCAGTTCTTC
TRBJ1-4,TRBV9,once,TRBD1,CASSPGQGMRLFF,TGTGCCAGCAGCCCGGGACAGGGTATGCGACTGTTTTTT
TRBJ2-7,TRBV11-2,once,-,CASSLEGREGNEQYF,TGTGCCAGCAGCTTAGAGGGCAGGGAAGGGAACGAGCAGTACTTC
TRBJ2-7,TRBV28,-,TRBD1,CASSLSSNRGSYEQYF,TGTGCCAGCAGTTTATCCAGTAACAGGGGATCCTACGAGCAGTACTTC
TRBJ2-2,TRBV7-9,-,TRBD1,CASSSDRGDGAGELFF,TGTGCCAGCAGCTCCGACAGGGGTGATGGGGCCGGGGAGCTGTTTTTT
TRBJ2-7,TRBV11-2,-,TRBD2,CASSLVGGRAVHYEQYF,TGTGCCAGCAGCTTAGTGGGCGGGAGGGCCGTTCACTACGAGCAGTACTTC
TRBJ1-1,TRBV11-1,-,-,CASSPGRNTEAFF,TGTGCCAGCAGCCCCGGAAGGAACACTGAAGCTTTCTTT
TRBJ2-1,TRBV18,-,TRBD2,CASSPYTGTSGYNEQFF,TGTGCCAGCTCACCATACACCGGGACTAGCGGTTACAATGAGCAGTTCTTC
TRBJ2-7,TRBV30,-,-,CAWSGQERYEQYF,TGTGCCTGGAGCGGGCAGGAGAGATACGAGCAGTACTTC
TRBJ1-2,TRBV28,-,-,CASSALRQGSYGYTF,TGTGCCAGCAGTGCCCTCAGGCAGGGGAGCTATGGCTACACCTTC
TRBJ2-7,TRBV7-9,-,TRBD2,CASSPGSGRAGEQYF,TGTGCCAGCAGCCCCGGTTCCGGGAGGGCTGGCGAGCAGTACTTC
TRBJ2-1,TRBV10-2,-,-,CASSESFRKEQFF,TGCGCCAGCAGTGAGTCGTTTCGGAAGGAGCAGTTCTTC
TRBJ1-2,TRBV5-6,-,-,CASSPTGLGDGLGYTF,TGTGCCAGCAGCCCTACAGGCCTCGGTGACGGATTAGGGTACACCTTC
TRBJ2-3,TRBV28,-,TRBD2,CASSVAGVVPDTQYF,TGTGCCAGCAGTGTAGCGGGAGTAGTCCCAGATACGCAGTATTTT
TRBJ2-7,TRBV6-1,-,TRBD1,CASSGGQGGFYEQYF,TGTGCCAGCAGTGGGGGACAGGGAGGATTCTACGAGCAGTACTTC
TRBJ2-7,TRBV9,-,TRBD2,CASSVGGGRPGEQYF,TGTGCCAGCAGCGTAGGCGGCGGGAGGCCTGGTGAGCAGTACTTC
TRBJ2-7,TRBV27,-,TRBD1,CASSSRDRGTYEQYF,TGTGCCAGCAGTTCCCGGGACAGGGGGACCTACGAGCAGTACTTC
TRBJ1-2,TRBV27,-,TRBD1,CASRSQGNYGYTF,TGTGCCAGCAGGTCACAGGGGAACTATGGCTACACCTTC
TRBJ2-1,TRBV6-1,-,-,CASLNAGIGNEQFF,TGTGCCAGCCTCAACGCAGGGATAGGAAATGAGCAGTTCTTC
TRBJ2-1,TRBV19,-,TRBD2,CASSVSGSSYNEQFF,TGTGCCAGTAGTGTTAGCGGGAGCTCCTACAATGAGCAGTTCTTC
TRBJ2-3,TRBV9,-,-,CASSVTTGGGDTQYF,TGTGCCAGCAGCGTGACTACAGGGGGAGGGGATACGCAGTATTTT
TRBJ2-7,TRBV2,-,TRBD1,CASRARTGGSYEQYF,TGTGCCAGCAGGGCACGGACAGGGGGCTCCTACGAGCAGTACTTC
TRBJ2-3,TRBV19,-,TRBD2,CASSPPGLAGGGTTDTQYF,TGTGCCAGTAGTCCACCGGGACTAGCGGGAGGAGGGACCACAGATACGCAGTATTTT
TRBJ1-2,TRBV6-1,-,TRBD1,CASQDRTLYGYTF,TGTGCCAGCCAGGACAGGACACTCTATGGCTACACCTTC
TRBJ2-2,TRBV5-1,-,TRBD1,CASSLAGTGGTNTGELFF,TGCGCCAGCAGCTTGGCCGGAACAGGGGGCACGAACACCGGGGAGCTGTTTTTT
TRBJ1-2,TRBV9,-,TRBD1,CASRPQGLKGYTF,TGTGCCAGCAGACCACAGGGGTTGAAAGGCTACACCTTC
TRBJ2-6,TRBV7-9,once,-,CASSRDERSPKPGANVLTF,TGTGCCAGCAGTAGAGACGAAAGATCGCCCAAGCCTGGGGCCAACGTCCTGACTTTC
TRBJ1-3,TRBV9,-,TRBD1,CASSRQQGAGNTIYF,TGTGCCAGCAGTCGACAACAGGGGGCTGGAAACACCATATATTTT
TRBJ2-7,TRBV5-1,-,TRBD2,CASSLEFAGGPLHEQYF,TGCGCCAGCAGCCTAGAGTTTGCGGGAGGGCCCCTCCACGAGCAGTACTTC
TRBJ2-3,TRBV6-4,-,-,CASSELQGDTQYF,TGTGCCAGCAGTGAACTGCAGGGAGATACGCAGTATTTT
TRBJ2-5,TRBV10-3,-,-,CAISESETQYF,TGTGCCATCAGTGAATCGGAGACCCAGTACTTC
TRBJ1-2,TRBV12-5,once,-,CASGFGTDYGYTF,TGTGCTAGTGGTTTCGGGACGGACTATGGCTACACCTTC
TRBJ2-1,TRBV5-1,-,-,CASTTAGQPSSYNEQFF,TGCGCCAGCACCACCGCGGGGCAGCCGAGCTCCTACAATGAGCAGTTCTTC
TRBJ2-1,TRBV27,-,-,CASTQSRPVDNEQFF,TGTGCCAGCACCCAATCGCGGCCTGTGGACAATGAGCAGTTCTTC
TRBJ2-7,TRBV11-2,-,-,CASRPGRDLFYEQYF,TGTGCCAGCAGACCCGGCCGGGACTTGTTCTACGAGCAGTACTTC
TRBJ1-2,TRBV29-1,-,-,CSVEDRRRNYGYTF,TGCAGCGTTGAAGATCGTCGACGCAACTATGGCTACACCTTC
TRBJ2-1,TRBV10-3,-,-,CAISGRRDGDEQFF,TGTGCCATCAGCGGACGGCGGGACGGGGATGAGCAGTTCTTC
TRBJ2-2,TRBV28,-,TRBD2,CASSLQLAAGELFF,TGTGCCAGCAGTTTACAGCTAGCGGCCGGGGAGCTGTTTTTT
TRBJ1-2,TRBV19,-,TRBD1,CASSIRTGAHYGYTF,TGTGCCAGTAGTATAAGGACAGGGGCCCACTATGGCTACACCTTC
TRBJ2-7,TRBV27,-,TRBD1,CASSWDSTYEQYF,TGTGCCAGCAGTTGGGACAGTACCTACGAGCAGTACTTC
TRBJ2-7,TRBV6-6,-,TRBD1,CASSYPGTGGYEQYF,TGTGCCAGCAGTTACCCCGGGACAGGGGGCTACGAGCAGTACTTC